This T cell receptor beta chain was recorded in a study of identical twins' blood T cells (dated by TCRdb to the early 2010s). For the study in its entirety: Roughly 50 million Illumina reads were obtained across 12 libraries, comprising six alpha-chain and six beta-chain libraries. To assess how genetics influences repertoire formation, the study used next-generation sequencing to compare the TCR alpha and beta chain repertoires of three pairs of monozygous twins. Study-wide conclusions, independent of this receptor: Among the most abundant TCRbeta clonotypes, every donor shared more CDR3 sequences with her own twin than with unrelated donors. Independent studies were stated to be required to validate the proposed role of the TCRalpha J segment in MHC recognition during thymic selection. Because the twins were raised together, environmental influences could not be ruled out as an explanation for the similarity between twins. The number of CDR3 clonotypes shared between two donors was mainly determined by the product of the cloneset sizes of the two donors, and no clear deviation from this trend was shown by twins. Twin pairs were reported to be markedly more alike in V gene usage than unrelated donors were, even when looking at non-selected out-of-frame TCRbeta clonotypes.

The V end loses 5 bases and the J end loses 5 bases, and a stretch of 8 bases separates them. CDR1 and CDR2 are drawn from the germline V gene: MNHEY, SVGAGI. Including the terminal cysteine and phenylalanine, the CDR3 comprises 12 residues. The only DNA kept is the CDR3, 36 bases in frame from the first base. The library was produced with 5' RACE. Sequencing relied on an Illumina Genome Analyzer IIx. The RNA-based TCR cDNA libraries were made using a previously described protocol that was modified in several ways. To prevent cross-contamination, sample-specific barcodes were added to both ends of each TCR cDNA library during cDNA synthesis and amplification. Regarding the original processing steps: Between about 85,000 and nearly 550,000 clonotypes were identified per individual, with about 2.2 to 4 million CDR3-containing reads per library. Reads with improper barcode index combinations were discarded, after which clonesets were built for each library with the MiTCR software. MiTCR filtered or rescued low-quality reads and corrected PCR and sequencing errors when assembling CDR3 clonotypes. Artificial out-of-frame clonotypes were removed by being mapped to in-frame sequences, with one indel in the CDR3 allowed. Similarity of V and J gene usage between donors was measured as Jensen-Shannon divergence divided by mean entropy. Clones were called with MiXCR by TCRdb after fastp trimmed the public reads at Q25, and only in-frame beta chains were retained. Rows merge per CDR3 protein into single entries with the most common DNA and genes. TCRdb's processing, not the authors' own work, is the source of the V and J calls. This sample is represented by hundreds of thousands of distinct CDR3 sequences; 28% of them were singletons. Around 5.6% of the sample is taken by the ten largest.

Donors were six healthy women forming three monozygous twin pairs. All three twin pairs had been reared together, and it was thought likely that the same infectious agents and vaccines had been met by these twin pairs. TCR cDNA libraries were prepared from RNA that had been isolated from peripheral blood mononuclear cells. A word on this clonotype: Its binding antigen is unknown. Base qualities are not at hand, and no much larger clone is one base apart.

The specimen sequenced was PBMCs. The receptor chain draws on TRBV6-5 and TRBJ2-3; the D gene may be TRBD1 or TRBD2, since each aligns over 6 bases. This clonotype originated in a woman between 18 and 50 years old in good health. The DNA sequence is given as TGTGCCAGCAGTAAGGGGGGAGATACGCAGTATTTT. It codes for CASSKGGDTQYF.